This T cell receptor (beta chain) was retrieved from a study of T-cell memory formation after mild COVID-19 (dated by TCRdb to the early 2020s). Broadly, across the study: TCR sequence clusters from the two donors were found to be largely donor specific. In a couple of donors, T-cell clones that expanded and contracted after mild COVID-19 were followed by sequencing TCRalpha and TCRbeta repertoires longitudinally. Two young, previously healthy adult volunteers made up the cohort, one male and one female. What the authors observed across the whole study: Some responding clones were detected in pre-infection memory, suggesting pre-existing cross-reactive memory T cells joined the SARS-CoV-2 response. Only a couple of mild cases were covered by the study, and larger cohorts that include severe cases with pre-infection samples were considered necessary. Balanced CD4/CD8 phenotypes were observed for clones contracting from day 15 to 85, whereas a bias towards CD4+ was observed for a second wave of clones expanding from day 15 to 37. SARS-CoV-2 specificity was not confirmed for the second-wave clones peaking on day 37. Contracting CD4+ clones turned up mainly in the CM and EM memory subsets, whereas EMRA was where CD8+ clones were enriched.

Clipping removes 0 bases from V and 3 bases from J, with 11 as the unmatched junction base count. The germline V gene encodes CDR1 SGHRS and CDR2 YFSETQ. Counted from cysteine to phenylalanine, this CDR3 has 18 amino acids. Solely the CDR3 DNA is kept, with 54 bases framed from the first base. This clonotype was recorded a few times. Its target antigen remains unknown. No base quality information exists; no much larger clone differs at one position. Instrument used: Illumina NovaSeq 6000. TCRalpha and TCRbeta cDNA libraries were constructed by 5'RACE with constant-segment primers, with sample barcodes and unique molecular identifiers being introduced. RNA was extracted from every sample with Trizol reagent. The libraries were amplified in two PCR steps, and the second step added a second sample barcode and Illumina TruSeq adapters. Sequencing of the libraries was done on an Illumina NovaSeq, producing 2 x 150 bp paired-end reads. In the authors' own workflow: Demultiplexing of reads and collapsing into UMI-guided consensus sequences were performed with migec v1.2.7. Using mixcr v2.1.11, UMI consensuses were aligned to TRA and TRB V and J templates and then assembled into clonotypes. Clonotypes were classified as expanded or contracted when called significant by both edgeR and NoisET, with noise models trained on biological replicates. For edgeR calls, a false discovery rate-adjusted p below 0.01 and a log2 fold-change threshold of 1 were applied. As an exploratory analysis of dynamics, max-normalized trajectories of the 1000 most abundant clonotypes were examined by PCA with hierarchical clustering. Separately sequenced CD4+ and CD8+ repertoires were used to assign the CD4 or CD8 phenotype of responding clones. TCRdb applied fastp at Q25 and MiXCR to the public reads, then kept only in-frame beta chains. Rows with a matching CDR3 protein are joined into one entry that keeps the most common DNA and genes. The V and J calls follow TCRdb's processing rather than the paper's. This sample comprises roughly 100,000 distinct CDR3 sequences, roughly 12% of them detected only once. 27% of the sample comes from the top ten.

Ficoll-Paque density gradient centrifugation was used to isolate PBMCs. Sequencing was done on a sample of PBMCs or a T cell subset sorted from them (not recorded which). The chain employs TRBV5-1 and TRBJ1-3, and 8 junctional nucleotides match TRBD1. The clonotype comes from an adult woman who had mild COVID-19 (a few samples of this study predate the infection). The sample titles of this study are shuffled in the database, so cell type and time point are left out; the donor was told from shared clones. The DNA reads TGCGCCAGCAGCTTGGAAGGCACCGGGACAGGATTTGGAAACACCATATATTTT. This yields the protein CASSLEGTGTGFGNTIYF. The full variable domain, with segments outside the CDR3 supplied by the reference TRBV5-1 and TRBJ1-3 proteins, appears as KAGVTQTPRYLIKTRGQQVTLSCSPISGHRSVSWYQQTPGQGLQFLFEYFSETQRNKGNFPGRFSGRQFSNSRSEMNVSTLELGDSALYLCASSLEGTGTGFGNTIYFGEGSWLTVV.